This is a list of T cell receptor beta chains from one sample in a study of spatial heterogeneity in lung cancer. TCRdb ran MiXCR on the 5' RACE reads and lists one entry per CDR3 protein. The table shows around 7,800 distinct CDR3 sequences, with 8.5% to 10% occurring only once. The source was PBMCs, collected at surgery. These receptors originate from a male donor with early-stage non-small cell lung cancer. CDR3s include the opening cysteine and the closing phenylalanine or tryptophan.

cdr3_aa: CSVWQGANQPQHF
j_call: TRBJ1-5
v_call: TRBV20-1

cdr3_aa: CASDIGAGLGPYNEQFF
j_call: TRBJ2-1
v_call: TRBV5-5

cdr3_aa: CASSSGTGDEQYF
j_call: TRBJ2-7
v_call: TRBV7-3

cdr3_aa: CASSQEIGKLAGVYTDTQYF
j_call: TRBJ2-3
v_call: TRBV3-1

cdr3_aa: CASAVVGNQPQHF
j_call: TRBJ1-5
v_call: TRBV6-1

cdr3_aa: CASSSGADQETQYF
j_call: TRBJ2-5
v_call: TRBV13

cdr3_aa: CASSPETGSYEQYF
j_call: TRBJ2-7
v_call: TRBV5-6

cdr3_aa: CASSQGVRSSYNEQFF
j_call: TRBJ2-1
v_call: TRBV4-2

cdr3_aa: CASSLVTNLALYF
j_call: TRBJ2-5
v_call: TRBV11-3

cdr3_aa: CASSHTAEAFF
j_call: TRBJ1-1
v_call: TRBV7-9

cdr3_aa: CSVAQGAGEQYF
j_call: TRBJ2-7
v_call: TRBV29-1